This TCR beta chain was captured by sequencing in a study of T cell changes during pregnancy in multiple sclerosis. The repertoire was sequenced with immunoSEQ multiplex PCR; TCRdb's copy has only in-frame clones and lacks some. In the table there are 75,000 to 90,000 clones, about nine tenths of which are singletons. The germline V gene has CDR1 MNHEY and CDR2 SMNVEV (reference sequence). V gave up 5 bases and J gave up 6 bases; unmatched junction bases: 6. There are 13 residues in the CDR3. This receptor was identified in a female donor in good health, serving as a control in a pregnancy study. Some clones in this sample may be carry-over from other donors' samples. The sequenced sample was PBMCs, obtained in the first trimester of pregnancy. The chain recombines TRBV27 with TRBJ2-5, with TRBD1 identical over 7 bases. Written as DNA, the CDR3 is TGTGCCAGCAGTCGGACAGGTGGAAAGACCCAGTACTTC. Encoded protein: CASSRTGGKTQYF.